This T cell receptor beta chain was found in a study of Tregs in tolerant kidney transplant recipients (dated by TCRdb to about 2019). Study-wide context: The study used TCRbeta sequencing to identify donor-specific regulatory T cells before combined kidney and bone marrow transplantation, then tracked those cells after transplant. In a few healthy controls, several methods of expanding Tregs specific for an allogeneic donor were compared by TCRbeta repertoire sequencing. Study-wide findings and limitations: Biological reproducibility was not directly addressed, though technical replication error appeared minimal. Expanding Tregs with activated donor B cells appeared to identify the most biologically relevant and donor-specific TCRbeta repertoire. The study was limited by small patient numbers, and the findings need validation in larger populations and under other immunosuppression protocols.

Thawed PBMCs were FACS-sorted into unstimulated Tregs (CD4+CD25+CD127-), CD4+ non-Tregs (CD4+CD25-), CD4 cells and CD8 cells. Blood from healthy controls was obtained either as purchased buffy coats or from healthy volunteers. Healthy control blood was processed to PBMCs with a Ficoll density gradient and then cryopreserved, whereas patient PBMCs were collected both before and after transplant. In this sample, this clone turned up once. No cognate antigen has been identified for it. The record has no base qualities; no much larger clone is one base away. CDR1 and CDR2 were assigned from the germline V gene (reference sequence) as SEHNR and FQNEAQ. V and J are truncated by 4 bases and 4 bases respectively, leaving an intervening sequence of 6 bases. From its cysteine to its phenylalanine, the CDR3 spans 12 amino acids. Only CDR3 DNA remains: 36 bases, in frame from the first base. For TCRbeta CDR3 sequencing, genomic DNA from the sorted cells was extracted using the QIAGEN DNeasy Blood and Tissue Kit. Through immunoSEQ, high-throughput TCRbeta CDR3 sequencing was done commercially, including PCR amplification with internal controls and bias correction. The authors' analysis ran thus. Unique productive TCRbeta sequences were defined by CDR3 nucleotide sequence where primers matched, otherwise by CDR3 amino acid sequence with Vbeta and Jbeta genes. Sorting error was corrected by removing sequences shared between sorted populations at a frequency ratio of 2:1 or less, and the remaining shared sequences were assigned to the higher population. Sequences were defined as donor-reactive when expanded at least 5-fold in CFSE-low cells versus unstimulated cells and present at a frequency of at least 0.01% in CFSE-low cells. Jensen-Shannon divergence, calculated on the top 100 TCRbeta sequences ranked by frequency, was used to quantify repertoire divergence. For samples with multiple sequencing runs, sorting error was corrected in each run separately before the runs were combined. TCRdb re-hosts the immuneACCESS table, in-frame sequences only. Its copies lack some clones; in the studies checked, an unresolved V gene accounts for under half of them, and the cause for the rest is not known. V and J calls and clone size come straight from that table; D and trimming were deduced from the DNA. This sample lists some 90,000 clones; around 90% were detected once. The leading ten clones occupy over 3.5% of the sample.

Sequencing was carried out using CD8+ T cells from blood. The receptor's source is a human donor in good health. The chain is assembled from TRBV7-9 and TRBJ2-3; 5 matching bases give a weak D call of TRBD1. In nucleotide form, the sequence is TGTGCCAGCAGCTCAGGGTCAGATACGCAGTATTTT. The resulting protein is CASSSGSDTQYF.